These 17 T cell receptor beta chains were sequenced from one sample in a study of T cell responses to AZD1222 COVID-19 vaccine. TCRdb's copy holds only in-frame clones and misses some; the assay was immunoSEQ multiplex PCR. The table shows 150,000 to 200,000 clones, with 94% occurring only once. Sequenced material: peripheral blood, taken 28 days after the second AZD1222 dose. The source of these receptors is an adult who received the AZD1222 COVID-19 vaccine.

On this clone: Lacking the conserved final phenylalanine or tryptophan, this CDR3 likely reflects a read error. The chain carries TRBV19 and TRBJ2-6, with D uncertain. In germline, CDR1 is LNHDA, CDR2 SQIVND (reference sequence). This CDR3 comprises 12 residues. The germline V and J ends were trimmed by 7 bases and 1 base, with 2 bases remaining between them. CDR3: CASNSGANVLTL. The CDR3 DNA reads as TGTGCCAGTAATTCTGGGGCCAACGTCCTGACTCTC.

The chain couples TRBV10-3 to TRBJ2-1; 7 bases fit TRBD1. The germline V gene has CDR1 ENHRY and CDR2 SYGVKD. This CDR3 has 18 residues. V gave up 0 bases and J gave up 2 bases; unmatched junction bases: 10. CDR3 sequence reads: CAISESTGRGNTYNEQFF. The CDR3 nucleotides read TGTGCCATCAGTGAGTCGACGGGCAGGGGGAATACCTACAATGAGCAGTTCTTC.

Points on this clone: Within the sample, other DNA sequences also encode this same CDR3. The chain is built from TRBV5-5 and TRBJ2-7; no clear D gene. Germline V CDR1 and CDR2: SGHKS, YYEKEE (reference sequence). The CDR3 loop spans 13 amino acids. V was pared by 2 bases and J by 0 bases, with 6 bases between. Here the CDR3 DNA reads TGTGCCAGCAGCTTCCCTAGCTCCTACGAGCAGTACTTC. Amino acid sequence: CASSFPSSYEQYF.

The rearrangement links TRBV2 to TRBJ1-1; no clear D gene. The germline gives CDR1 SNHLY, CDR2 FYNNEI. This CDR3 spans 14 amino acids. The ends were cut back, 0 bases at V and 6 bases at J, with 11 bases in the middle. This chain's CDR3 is CASSEAAYSPEAFF. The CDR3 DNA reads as TGTGCCAGCAGTGAAGCAGCCTACAGCCCTGAAGCTTTCTTT.

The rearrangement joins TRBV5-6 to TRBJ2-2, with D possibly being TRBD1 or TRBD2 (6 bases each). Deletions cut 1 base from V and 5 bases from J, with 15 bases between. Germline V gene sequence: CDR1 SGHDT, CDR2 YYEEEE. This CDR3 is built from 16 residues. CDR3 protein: CASSLWGAAVTGELFF. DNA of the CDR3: TGTGCCAGCAGCTTGTGGGGGGCGGCGGTAACCGGGGAGCTGTTTTTT. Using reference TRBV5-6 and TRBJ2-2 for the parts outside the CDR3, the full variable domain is DAGVTQSPTHLIKTRGQQVTLRCSPKSGHDTVSWYQQALGQGPQFIFQYYEEEERQRGNFPDRFSGHQFPNYSSELNVNALLLGDSALYLCASSLWGAAVTGELFFGEGSRLTVL.

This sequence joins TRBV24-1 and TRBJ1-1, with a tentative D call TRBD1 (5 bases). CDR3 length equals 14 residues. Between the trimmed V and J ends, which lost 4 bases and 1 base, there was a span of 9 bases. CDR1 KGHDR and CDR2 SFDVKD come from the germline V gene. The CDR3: CATSDTGQNTEAFF. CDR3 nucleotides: TGTGCCACCAGTGACACAGGACAGAACACTGAAGCTTTCTTT.

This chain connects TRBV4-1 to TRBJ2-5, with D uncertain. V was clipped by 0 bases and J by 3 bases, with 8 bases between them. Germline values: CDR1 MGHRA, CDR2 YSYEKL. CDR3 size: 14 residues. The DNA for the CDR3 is TGCGCCAGCAGCCAAGATCAGTCTGAAGAGACCCAGTACTTC. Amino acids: CASSQDQSEETQYF.

The CDR3 sequence: CASSQGTSPSQPQHF. DNA for the CDR3: TGTGCCAGCAGCCAAGGAACATCGCCCAGCCAGCCCCAGCATTTT. This chain uses TRBV3-1 (or the pseudogene TRBV3-2) with TRBJ1-5; D gene unclear. CDR1 is LGHDT, CDR2 YNNKEL, per germline (reference sequence). The CDR3 sequence is 15 residues long. The V end lost 1 base, the J end lost 7 bases, and 14 bases lay between the germline ends.

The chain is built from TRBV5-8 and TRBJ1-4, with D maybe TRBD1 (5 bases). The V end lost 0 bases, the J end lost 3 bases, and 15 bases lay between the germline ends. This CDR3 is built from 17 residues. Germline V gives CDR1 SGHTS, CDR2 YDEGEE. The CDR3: CASSLDGRDRANEKLFF. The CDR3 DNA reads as TGTGCCAGCAGCTTGGATGGCAGGGATCGCGCTAATGAAAAACTGTTTTTT. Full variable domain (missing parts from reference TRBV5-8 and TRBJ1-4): EAGVTQSPTHLIKTRGQQATLRCSPISGHTSVYWYQQALGLGLQFLLWYDEGEERNRGNFPPRFSGRQFPNYSSELNVNALELEDSALYLCASSLDGRDRANEKLFFGSGTQLSVL.

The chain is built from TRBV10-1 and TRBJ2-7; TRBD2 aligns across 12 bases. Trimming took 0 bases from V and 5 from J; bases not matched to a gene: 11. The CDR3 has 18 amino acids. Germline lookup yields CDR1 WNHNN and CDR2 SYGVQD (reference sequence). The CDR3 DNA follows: TGCGCCAGCAGTGAGTCGAATTTAGGACTAGCGGGAAGGGACGAGCAGTACTTC. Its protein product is CASSESNLGLAGRDEQYF.

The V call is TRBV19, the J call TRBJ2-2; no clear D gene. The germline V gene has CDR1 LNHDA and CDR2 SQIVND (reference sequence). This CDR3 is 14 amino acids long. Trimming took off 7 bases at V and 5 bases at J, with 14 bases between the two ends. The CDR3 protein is CASTSSPLTGELFF. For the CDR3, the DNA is TGTGCCAGTACCTCAAGCCCCTTGACCGGGGAGCTGTTTTTT.

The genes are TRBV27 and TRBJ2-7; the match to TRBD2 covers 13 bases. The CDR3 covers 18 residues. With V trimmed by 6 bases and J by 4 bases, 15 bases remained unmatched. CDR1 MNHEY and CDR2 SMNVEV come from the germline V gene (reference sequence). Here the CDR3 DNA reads TGTGCCAGCAGATCCCGGACTAGCGGGAGCGCGGGGGGTTACGAGCAGTACTTC. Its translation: CASRSRTSGSAGGYEQYF.

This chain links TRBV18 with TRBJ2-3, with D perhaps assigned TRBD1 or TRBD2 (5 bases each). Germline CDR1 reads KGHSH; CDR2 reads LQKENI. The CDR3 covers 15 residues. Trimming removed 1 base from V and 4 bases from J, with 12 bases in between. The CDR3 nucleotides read TGTGCCAGCTCACCACAGGGTGGGGGTGCAGATACGCAGTATTTT. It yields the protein CASSPQGGGADTQYF.

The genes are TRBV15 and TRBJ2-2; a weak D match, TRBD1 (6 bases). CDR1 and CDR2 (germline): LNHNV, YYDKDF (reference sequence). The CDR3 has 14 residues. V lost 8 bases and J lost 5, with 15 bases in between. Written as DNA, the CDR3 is TGTGCCACCGGCAAATCCAGGGGAACCGGGGAGCTGTTTTTT. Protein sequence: CATGKSRGTGELFF. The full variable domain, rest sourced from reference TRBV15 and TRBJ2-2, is DAMVIQNPRYQVTQFGKPVTLSCSQTLNHNVMYWYQQKSSQAPKLLFHYYDKDFNNEADTPDNFQSRRPNTSFCFLDIRSPGLGDTAMYLCATGKSRGTGELFFGEGSRLTVL.

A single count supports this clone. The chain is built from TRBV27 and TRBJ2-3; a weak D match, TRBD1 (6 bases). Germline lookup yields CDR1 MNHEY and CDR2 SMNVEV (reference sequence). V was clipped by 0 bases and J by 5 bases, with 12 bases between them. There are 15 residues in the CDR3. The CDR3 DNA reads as TGTGCCAGCAGTTTATCAGTTCAGGGGAAAGATACGCAGTATTTT. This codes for CASSLSVQGKDTQYF.

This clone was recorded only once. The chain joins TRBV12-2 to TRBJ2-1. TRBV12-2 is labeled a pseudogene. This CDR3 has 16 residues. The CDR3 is CASRLALGLPGSEQFF. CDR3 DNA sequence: TGTGCAAGTCGCTTAGCGCTGGGCCTACCAGGGAGTGAGCAGTTCTTC.

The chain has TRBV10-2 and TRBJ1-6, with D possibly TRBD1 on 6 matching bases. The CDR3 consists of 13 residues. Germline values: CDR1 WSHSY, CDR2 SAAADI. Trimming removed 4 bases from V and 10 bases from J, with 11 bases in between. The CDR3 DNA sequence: TGCGCCAGCAGTGGTTCGGGGGCATCACCCCTCCACTTT. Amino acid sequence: CASSGSGASPLHF.